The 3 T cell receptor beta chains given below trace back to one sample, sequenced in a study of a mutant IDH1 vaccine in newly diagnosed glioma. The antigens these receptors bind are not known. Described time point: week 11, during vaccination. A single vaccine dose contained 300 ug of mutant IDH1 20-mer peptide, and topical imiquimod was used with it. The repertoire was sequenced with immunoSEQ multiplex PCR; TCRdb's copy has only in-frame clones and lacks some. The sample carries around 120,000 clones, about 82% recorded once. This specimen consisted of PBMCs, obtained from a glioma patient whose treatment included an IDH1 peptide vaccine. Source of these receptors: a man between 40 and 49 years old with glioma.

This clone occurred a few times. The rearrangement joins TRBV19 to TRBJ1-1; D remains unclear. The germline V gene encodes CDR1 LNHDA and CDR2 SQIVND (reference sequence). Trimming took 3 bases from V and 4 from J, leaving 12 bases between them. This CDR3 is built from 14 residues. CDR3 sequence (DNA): TGTGCCAGTAGTATTGGCACCTCGGGCACTGAAGCTTTCTTT. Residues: CASSIGTSGTEAFF.

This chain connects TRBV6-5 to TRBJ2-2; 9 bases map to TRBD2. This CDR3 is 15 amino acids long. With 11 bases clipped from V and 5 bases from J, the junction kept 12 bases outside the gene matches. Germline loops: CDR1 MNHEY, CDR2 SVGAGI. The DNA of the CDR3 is TGTGCCGCCTCCCCGGCGGGGGGGCCAACCGGGGAGCTGTTTTTT. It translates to CAASPAGGPTGELFF.

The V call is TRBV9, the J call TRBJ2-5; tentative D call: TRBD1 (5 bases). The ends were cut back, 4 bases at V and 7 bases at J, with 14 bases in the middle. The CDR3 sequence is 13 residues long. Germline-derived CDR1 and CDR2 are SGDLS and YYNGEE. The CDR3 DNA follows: TGTGCCAGCAGCCCGGGCACAAGGGGGACCCAGTACTTC. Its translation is CASSPGTRGTQYF.